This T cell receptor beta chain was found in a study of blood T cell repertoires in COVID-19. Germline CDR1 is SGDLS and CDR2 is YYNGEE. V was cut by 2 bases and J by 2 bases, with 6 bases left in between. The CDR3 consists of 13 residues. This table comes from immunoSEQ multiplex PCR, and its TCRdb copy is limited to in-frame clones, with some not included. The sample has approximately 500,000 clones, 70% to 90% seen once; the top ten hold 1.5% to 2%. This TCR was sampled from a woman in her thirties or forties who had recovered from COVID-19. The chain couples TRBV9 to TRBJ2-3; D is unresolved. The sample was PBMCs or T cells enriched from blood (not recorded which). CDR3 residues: CASSVTFTDTQYF. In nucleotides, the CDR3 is TGTGCCAGCAGCGTGACTTTCACAGATACGCAGTATTTT.